A single sample is the source of the 3 T cell receptor beta chains below, sequenced in a study of HIV-infected patients and healthy controls. All unsorted peripheral T cells were captured because whole blood was used without fractionation. Around 450 ng RNA was reverse transcribed with alpha and beta constant-region primers. Using multiplexing indices, alpha and beta chain libraries were generated apart by chain-specific third strand synthesis. TCRdb ran MiXCR on the 5' RACE reads and lists one entry per CDR3 protein. The sample includes some 5,000 distinct CDR3 sequences, around 8% of them seen just once. The source material was blood, sampled before antiretroviral therapy. The receptor source for this set is an adult with HIV infection.

The chain is built from TRBV30 and TRBJ1-1, with D perhaps matching TRBD1 (5 bases). CDR3 length: 15 residues. Germline CDR1 and CDR2: GTSNPN and SVGIG (reference sequence). V gave up 2 bases and J gave up 2 bases, with 15 bases separating them. The CDR3: CAWSSETAENTEAFF. CDR3 sequence (DNA): TGTGCCTGGAGTTCGGAGACAGCGGAAAACACTGAAGCTTTCTTT.

There are many counts of this clonotype. The chain recombines TRBV7-8 with TRBJ2-1; D is ambiguous. V was trimmed by 0 bases and J by 10 bases, leaving 4 bases between them. CDR1 and CDR2 (germline): SGHVS, FQNEAQ. This CDR3 has 11 amino acids. CDR3 loop: CASSLAQEQFF. The CDR3 DNA sequence: TGTGCCAGCAGCTTAGCCCAGGAGCAGTTCTTC.

This clonotype is large (0.1 to 1%) within its sample. The chain carries TRBV7-3 and TRBJ2-7, with 8 bases lining up with TRBD2. The germline V gene has CDR1 SGHTA and CDR2 FQGTGA. Unmatched junction bases numbered 19, after V lost 6 bases and J lost 0 bases. The CDR3 extends over 19 amino acids. The CDR3 reads CASRRETSGISGSSYEQYF. The CDR3 coding sequence is TGTGCCAGCAGACGGGAAACTAGCGGCATATCAGGCAGCTCCTACGAGCAGTACTTC.